This T cell receptor beta chain was identified in a study of blood T cell repertoires in COVID-19 (TCRdb year 2020). Regarding the research as a whole: Collaborator samples came from the United States, Italy and Spain and covered acute and convalescent phases of COVID-19. Where available, HLA class I and class II types were taken from metadata supplied by the sample provider and were not determined by assay-based typing. The repertoires were released in a freely available public database intended as a resource for research on the immune response to SARS-CoV-2. The dataset comprised deeply sampled blood TCRbeta repertoires from subjects exposed to, actively infected with, or recovered from COVID-19. Samples were obtained from the ongoing ImmuneRACE study (first 160 participants) and from over 1,000 subjects provided by 6 global collaborators. The sample metadata nearly always contained a de-identified subject ID, COVID-19 status, age in years and sex. The material from the prospective study consisted of cDNA or gDNA derived from T cells, B-cell-depleted T cells, or PBMCs.

Measured from the cysteine to the phenylalanine, the CDR3 is 16 residues long. Only the CDR3 DNA stays, 48 bases, in frame from base 1. The junction shows trimming of 0 bases on V and 2 bases on J, plus 12 bases between the germline ends. For CDR1 and CDR2, the germline V gene lists SGHRS and YFSETQ. The research as a whole found: The amount of clinical and demographic metadata varied by source and participant and was provided uncurated.

Notes on this clone: Its antigen specificity is not known. No base qualities exist here, and no much larger clone lies one base off it.

TCRbeta CDR3 regions were amplified from genomic DNA using the immunoSEQ Assay, a bias-controlled multiplex PCR. On the study's bioinformatics: Within the assay, amplification of reference gene primers was used to estimate how many nucleated cells each sample contained. To quantify the absolute abundance of each unique TCRbeta CDR3 rearrangement, sequence reads were collapsed and filtered. For each sample, productive Simpson clonality was calculated as the square root of Simpson's diversity index over productive rearrangements. TCRdb mirrors the immuneACCESS table, restricted to in-frame sequences. Some clones are absent from its copies; in checked studies, under half trace to an unresolved V gene, and the reason for the others is unknown. V and J calls and clone size come straight from that table; D and trimming were deduced from the DNA. Across this sample there are more than 250,000 clones, with 90% seen only once. 1.7% of the sample is in the top ten clones.

Participants in the prospective study were enrolled through a virtual design, were aged 18 to 89 years, and lived in 20 to 30 United States geographic areas. In the prospective study, cohorts were assigned on the basis of participant-reported clinical history obtained from a screening survey and a study questionnaire. In the prospective study, mobile phlebotomists collected whole blood, serum and a nasopharyngeal or oropharyngeal swab from each participant. Participants in the prospective study had the option to provide additional blood draws and questionnaires over a roughly 2-month period. Blood samples from the prospective study were shipped frozen or at room temperature prior to DNA extraction.

The chain employs TRBV5-1 and TRBJ2-1; the D segment could be TRBD1, given 6 matching bases. Sequencing was carried out using PBMCs or T cells enriched from blood (not recorded which). The sequence derives from a woman between 18 and 29 years old with acute COVID-19. The DNA sequence follows: TGCGCCAGCAGCTTGGCACAGGGAGCGGCCTACAATGAGCAGTTCTTC. Its protein is CASSLAQGAAYNEQFF.